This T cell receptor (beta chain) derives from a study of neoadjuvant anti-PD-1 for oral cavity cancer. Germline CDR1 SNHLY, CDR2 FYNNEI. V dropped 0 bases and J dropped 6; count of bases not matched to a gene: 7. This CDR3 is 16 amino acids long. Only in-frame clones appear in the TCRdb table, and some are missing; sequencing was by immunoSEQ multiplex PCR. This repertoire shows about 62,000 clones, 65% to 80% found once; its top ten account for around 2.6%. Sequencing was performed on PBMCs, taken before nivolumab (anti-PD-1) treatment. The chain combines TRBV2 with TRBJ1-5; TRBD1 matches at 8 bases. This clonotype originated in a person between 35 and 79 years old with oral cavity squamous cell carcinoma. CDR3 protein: CASSEAGQGASQPQHF. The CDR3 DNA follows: TGTGCCAGCAGTGAAGCGGGTCAGGGGGCTAGTCAGCCCCAGCATTTT.